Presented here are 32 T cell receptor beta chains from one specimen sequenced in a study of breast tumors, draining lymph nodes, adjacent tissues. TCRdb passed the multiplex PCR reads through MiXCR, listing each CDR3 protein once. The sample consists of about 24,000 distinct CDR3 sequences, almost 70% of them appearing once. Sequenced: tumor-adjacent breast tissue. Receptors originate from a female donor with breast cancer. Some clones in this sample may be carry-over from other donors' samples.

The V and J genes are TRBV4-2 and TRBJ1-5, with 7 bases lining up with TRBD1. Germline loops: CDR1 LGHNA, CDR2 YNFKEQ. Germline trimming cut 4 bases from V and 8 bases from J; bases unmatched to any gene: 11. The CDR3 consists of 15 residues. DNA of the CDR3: TGTGCCAGCAGCCTAGAAGAGGGGGCCCATGAGCCCCAGCATTTT. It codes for CASSLEEGAHEPQHF.

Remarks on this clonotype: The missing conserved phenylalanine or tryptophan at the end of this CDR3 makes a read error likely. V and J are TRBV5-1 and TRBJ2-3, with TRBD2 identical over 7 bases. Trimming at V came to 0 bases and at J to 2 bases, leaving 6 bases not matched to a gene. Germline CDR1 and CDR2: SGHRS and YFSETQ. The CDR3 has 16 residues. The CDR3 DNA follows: TGCGCCAGCAGCTTGGTTTCGGGGACTACCACAGATACGCAGTATCTT. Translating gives CASSLVSGTTTDTQYL.

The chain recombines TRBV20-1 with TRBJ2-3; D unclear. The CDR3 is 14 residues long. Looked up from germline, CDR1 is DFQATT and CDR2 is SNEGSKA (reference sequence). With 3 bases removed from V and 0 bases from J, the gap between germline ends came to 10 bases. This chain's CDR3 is CSARRSSSTDTQYF. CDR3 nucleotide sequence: TGCAGTGCTAGGCGTAGTTCTAGCACAGATACGCAGTATTTT.

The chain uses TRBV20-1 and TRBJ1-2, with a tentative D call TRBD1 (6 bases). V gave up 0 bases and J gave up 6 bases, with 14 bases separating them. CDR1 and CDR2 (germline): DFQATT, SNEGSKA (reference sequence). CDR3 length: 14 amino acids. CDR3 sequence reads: CSARDVRGFHGYTF. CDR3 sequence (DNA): TGCAGTGCTAGAGATGTCAGGGGATTTCATGGCTACACCTTC.

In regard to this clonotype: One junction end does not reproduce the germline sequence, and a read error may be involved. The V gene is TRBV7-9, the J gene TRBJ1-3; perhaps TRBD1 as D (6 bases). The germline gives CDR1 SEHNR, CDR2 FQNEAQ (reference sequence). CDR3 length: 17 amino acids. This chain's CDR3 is CASSLDRVDSLGNAIYF. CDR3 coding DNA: TGTGCCAGCAGCTTAGACAGGGTGGACTCTCTTGGAAACGCCATATATTTT.

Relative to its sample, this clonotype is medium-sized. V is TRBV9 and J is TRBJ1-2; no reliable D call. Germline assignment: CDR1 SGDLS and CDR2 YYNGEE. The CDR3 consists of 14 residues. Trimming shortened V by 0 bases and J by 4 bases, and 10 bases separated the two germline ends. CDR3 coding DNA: TGTGCCAGCAGCGTAGATTCGGGTATCTATGGCTACACCTTC. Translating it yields CASSVDSGIYGYTF.

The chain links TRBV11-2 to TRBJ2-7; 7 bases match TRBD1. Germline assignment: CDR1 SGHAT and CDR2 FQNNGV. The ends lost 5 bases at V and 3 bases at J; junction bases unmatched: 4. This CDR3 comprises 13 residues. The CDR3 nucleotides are TGTGCCAGCAGCCGGGACAGACTCTACGAGCAGTACTTC. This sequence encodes CASSRDRLYEQYF. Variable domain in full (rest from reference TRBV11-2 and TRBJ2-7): EAGVAQSPRYKIIEKRQSVAFWCNPISGHATLYWYQQILGQGPKLLIQFQNNGVVDDSQLPKDRFSAERLKGVDSTLKIQPAKLEDSAVYLCASSRDRLYEQYFGPGTRLTVT.

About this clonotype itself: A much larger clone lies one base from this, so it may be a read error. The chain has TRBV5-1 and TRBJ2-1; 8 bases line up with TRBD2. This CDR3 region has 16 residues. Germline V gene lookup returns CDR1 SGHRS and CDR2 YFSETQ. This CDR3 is CAGSTGGTSSYNEQFF. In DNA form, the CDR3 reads TGCGCCGGCAGCACTGGTGGGACTAGCTCCTACAATGAGCAGTTCTTC.

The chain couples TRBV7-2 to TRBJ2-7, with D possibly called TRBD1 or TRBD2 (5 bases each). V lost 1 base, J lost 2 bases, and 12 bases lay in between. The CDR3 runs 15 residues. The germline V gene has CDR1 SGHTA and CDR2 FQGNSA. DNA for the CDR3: TGTGCCAGCAGCTTAGATCGGGGCAGGACCTACGAGCAGTACTTC. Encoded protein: CASSLDRGRTYEQYF.

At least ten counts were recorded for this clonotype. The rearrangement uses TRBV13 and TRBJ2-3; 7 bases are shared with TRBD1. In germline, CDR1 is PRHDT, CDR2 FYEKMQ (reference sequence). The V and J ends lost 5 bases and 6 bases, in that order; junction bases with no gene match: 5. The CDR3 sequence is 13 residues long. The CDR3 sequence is CASSEQGWDTQYF. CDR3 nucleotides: TGTGCCAGCAGCGAACAGGGGTGGGATACGCAGTATTTT. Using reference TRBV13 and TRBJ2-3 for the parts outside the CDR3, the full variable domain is AAGVIQSPRHLIKEKRETATLKCYPIPRHDTVYWYQQGPGQDPQFLISFYEKMQSDKGSIPDRFSAQQFSDYHSELNMSSLELGDSALYFCASSEQGWDTQYFGPGTRLTVL.

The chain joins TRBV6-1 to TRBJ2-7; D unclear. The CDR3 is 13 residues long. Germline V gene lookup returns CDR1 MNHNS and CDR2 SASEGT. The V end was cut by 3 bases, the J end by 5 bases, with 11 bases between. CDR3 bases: TGTGCCAGCAGTGATGTTCCTCCGGACGAGCAGTACTTC. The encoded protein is CASSDVPPDEQYF.

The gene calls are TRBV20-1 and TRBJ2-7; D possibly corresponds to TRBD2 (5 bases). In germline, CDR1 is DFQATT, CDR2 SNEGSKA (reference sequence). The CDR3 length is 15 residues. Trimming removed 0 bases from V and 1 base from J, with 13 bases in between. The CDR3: CSARDRGAGSYEQYF. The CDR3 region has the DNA TGCAGTGCTAGAGATCGGGGAGCCGGATCCTACGAGCAGTACTTC.

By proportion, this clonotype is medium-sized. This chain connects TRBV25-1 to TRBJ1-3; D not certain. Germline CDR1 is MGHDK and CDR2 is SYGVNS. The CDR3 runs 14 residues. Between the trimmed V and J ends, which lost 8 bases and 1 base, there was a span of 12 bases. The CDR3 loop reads CASLEAGSGNTIYF. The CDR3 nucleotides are TGTGCCAGCTTGGAGGCGGGGTCTGGAAACACCATATATTTT.

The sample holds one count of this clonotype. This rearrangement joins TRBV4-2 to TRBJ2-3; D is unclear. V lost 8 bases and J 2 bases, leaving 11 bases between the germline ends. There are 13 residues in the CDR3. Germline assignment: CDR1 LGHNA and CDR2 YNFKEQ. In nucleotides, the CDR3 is TGTGCCAGCGCGAAGGAGTCCACAGATACGCAGTATTTT. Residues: CASAKESTDTQYF.

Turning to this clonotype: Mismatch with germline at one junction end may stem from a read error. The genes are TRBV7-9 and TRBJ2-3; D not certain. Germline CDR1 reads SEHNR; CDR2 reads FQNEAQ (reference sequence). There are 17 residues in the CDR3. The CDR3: CASGLVGRPFGTDTQYF. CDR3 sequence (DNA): TGTGCCAGCGGCTTAGTGGGCCGGCCCTTTGGCACAGATACGCAGTATTTT.

The CDR3 DNA reads as TGCAGCGCCCGACAGGCCTACGAGCAGTACTTC. Protein product: CSARQAYEQYF. The chain is built from TRBV29-1 and TRBJ2-7; tentative D call: TRBD1 (6 bases). The V and J ends lost 7 bases and 2 bases respectively, with 9 bases between them. This CDR3 has 11 amino acids. The V gene's germline CDR1 is SQVTM and CDR2 ANQGSEA.

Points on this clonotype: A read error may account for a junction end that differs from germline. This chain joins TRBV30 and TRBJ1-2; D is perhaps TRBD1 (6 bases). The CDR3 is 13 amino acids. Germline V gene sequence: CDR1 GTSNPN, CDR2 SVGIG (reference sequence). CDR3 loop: CAWKHRDWYGCTF. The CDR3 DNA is TGTGCCTGGAAACACAGGGATTGGTATGGCTGCACCTTC.

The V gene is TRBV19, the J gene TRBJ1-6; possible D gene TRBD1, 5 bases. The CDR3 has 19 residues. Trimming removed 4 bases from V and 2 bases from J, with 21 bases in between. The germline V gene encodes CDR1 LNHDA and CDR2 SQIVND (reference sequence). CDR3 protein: CASSSQRDFQSPYNSPLHF. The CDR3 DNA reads TGTGCCAGTAGTAGTCAGCGGGACTTCCAATCGCCCTATAATTCACCCCTCCACTTT.

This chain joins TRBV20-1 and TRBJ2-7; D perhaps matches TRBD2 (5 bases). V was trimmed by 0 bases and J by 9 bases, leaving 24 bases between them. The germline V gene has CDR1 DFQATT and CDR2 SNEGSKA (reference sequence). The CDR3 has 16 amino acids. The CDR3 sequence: CSARDGSDPLLSTQYF. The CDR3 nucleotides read TGCAGTGCTAGAGATGGTAGCGACCCGCTCCTGTCGACGCAGTACTTC.

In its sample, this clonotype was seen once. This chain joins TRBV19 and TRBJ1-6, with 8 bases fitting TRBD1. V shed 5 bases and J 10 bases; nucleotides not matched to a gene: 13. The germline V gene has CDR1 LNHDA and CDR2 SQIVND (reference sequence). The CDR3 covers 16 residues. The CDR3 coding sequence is TGTGCCAGTAGTCTGGGCAGGCCAGCAGGGGGCTCACCCCTCCACTTT. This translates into CASSLGRPAGGSPLHF.

CDR3 residues: CASSLDGGTYEQYF. Here the CDR3 DNA reads TGCGCCAGCAGCTTGGACGGGGGCACCTACGAGCAGTACTTC. The gene calls are TRBV5-1 and TRBJ2-7; D is tentatively TRBD1 or TRBD2 (6 bases each). This CDR3 spans 14 amino acids. CDR1 SGHRS and CDR2 YFSETQ come from the germline V gene. Trimming left V 0 bases short and J 2 bases short, with 9 bases between.

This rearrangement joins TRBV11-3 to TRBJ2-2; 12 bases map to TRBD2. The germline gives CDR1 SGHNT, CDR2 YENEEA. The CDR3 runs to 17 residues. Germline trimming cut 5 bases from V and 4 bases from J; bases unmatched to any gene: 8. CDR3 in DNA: TGTGCCAGCAGCCCTACCCCTAGCGGGAGGGTCACCGGGGAGCTGTTTTTT. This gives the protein CASSPTPSGRVTGELFF.

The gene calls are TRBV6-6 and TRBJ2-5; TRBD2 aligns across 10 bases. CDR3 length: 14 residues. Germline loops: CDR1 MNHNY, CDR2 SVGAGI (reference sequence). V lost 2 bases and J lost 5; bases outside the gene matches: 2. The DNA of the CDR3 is TGTGCCAGCAGTTACGGGACTAGCGTGGAGACCCAGTACTTC. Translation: CASSYGTSVETQYF.

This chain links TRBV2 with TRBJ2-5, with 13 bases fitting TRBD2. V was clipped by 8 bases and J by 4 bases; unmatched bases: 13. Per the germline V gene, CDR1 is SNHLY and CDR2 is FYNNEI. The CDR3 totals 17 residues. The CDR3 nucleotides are TGTGCCAGCGCAAGGACATTACTAGCGGGAGGGTCAGAGACCCAGTACTTC. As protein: CASARTLLAGGSETQYF.

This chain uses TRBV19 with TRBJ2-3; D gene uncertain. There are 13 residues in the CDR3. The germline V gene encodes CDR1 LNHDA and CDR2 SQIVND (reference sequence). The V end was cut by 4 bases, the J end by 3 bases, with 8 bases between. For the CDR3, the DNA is TGTGCCAGTAGTAGAAAGGATACAGATACGCAGTATTTT. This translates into CASSRKDTDTQYF. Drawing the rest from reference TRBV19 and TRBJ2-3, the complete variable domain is DGGITQSPKYLFRKEGQNVTLSCEQNLNHDAMYWYRQDPGQGLRLIYYSQIVNDFQKGDIAEGYSVSREKKESFPLTVTSAQKNPTAFYLCASSRKDTDTQYFGPGTRLTVL.

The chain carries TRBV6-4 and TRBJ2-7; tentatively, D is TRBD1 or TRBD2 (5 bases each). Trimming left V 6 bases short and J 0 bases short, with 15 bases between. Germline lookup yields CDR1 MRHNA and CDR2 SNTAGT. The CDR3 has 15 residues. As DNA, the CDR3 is TGTGCCAGCAGGCTGGAAGGGACGAGCTCCTACGAGCAGTACTTC. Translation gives CASRLEGTSSYEQYF.

CDR3 sequence reads: CASSLTDGNTIYF. Written as DNA, the CDR3 is TGTGCCAGCAGCTTAACAGATGGAAACACCATATATTTT. The V and J genes are TRBV7-8 and TRBJ1-3; D not certain. This CDR3 region has 13 residues. Germline V lookup: CDR1 SGHVS, CDR2 FQNEAQ. Trimming removed 2 bases at V and 3 bases at J, with 5 bases between.

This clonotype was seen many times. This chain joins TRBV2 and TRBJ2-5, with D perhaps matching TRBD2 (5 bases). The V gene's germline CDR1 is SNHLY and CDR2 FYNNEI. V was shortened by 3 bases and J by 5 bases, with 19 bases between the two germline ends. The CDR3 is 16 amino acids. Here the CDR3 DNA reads TGTGCCAGCAGTGAGCGGACTGATACCTCCAGGGAGACCCAGTACTTC. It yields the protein CASSERTDTSRETQYF.

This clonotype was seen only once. The CDR3 region has the DNA TGTGCCAGCAGCCTGACTCACTCTAGCACAGATACGCAGTATTTT. The encoded protein is CASSLTHSSTDTQYF. The gene calls are TRBV7-9 and TRBJ2-3; the D is unclear. This CDR3 spans 15 amino acids. Per the germline V gene, CDR1 is SEHNR and CDR2 is FQNEAQ (reference sequence). Trimming shortened V by 5 bases and J by 0 bases, and 12 bases separated the two germline ends.

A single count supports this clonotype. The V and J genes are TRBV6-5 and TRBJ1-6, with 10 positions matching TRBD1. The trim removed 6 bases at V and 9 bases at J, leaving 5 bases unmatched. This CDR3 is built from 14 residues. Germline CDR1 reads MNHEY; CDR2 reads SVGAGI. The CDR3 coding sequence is TGTGCCAGCAGAACGGGACAGGGGAGTTCACCCCTCCACTTT. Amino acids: CASRTGQGSSPLHF.

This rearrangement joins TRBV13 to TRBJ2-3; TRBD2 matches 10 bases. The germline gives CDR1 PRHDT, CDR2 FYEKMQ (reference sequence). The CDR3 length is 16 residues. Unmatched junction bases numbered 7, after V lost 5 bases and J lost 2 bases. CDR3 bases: TGTGCCAGCAGCAGTCGGACTAGCGGACCCACAGATACGCAGTATTTT. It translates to CASSSRTSGPTDTQYF.

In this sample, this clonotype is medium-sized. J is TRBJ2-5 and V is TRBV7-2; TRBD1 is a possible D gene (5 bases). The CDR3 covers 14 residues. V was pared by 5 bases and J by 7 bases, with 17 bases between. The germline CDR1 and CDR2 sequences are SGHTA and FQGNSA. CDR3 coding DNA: TGTGCCAGCAGCAGGGGCCCCCCTGAGGTGACCCAGTACTTC. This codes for CASSRGPPEVTQYF.